These 26 T cell receptor beta chains came from one sample sequenced in a study of blood T cell repertoires in COVID-19. The protocol was immunoSEQ multiplex PCR, while the TCRdb copy is restricted to in-frame clones and leaves out a portion. Here the sample spans 100,000 or so clones, about 87% being singletons. Sequences were obtained from peripheral blood. These receptors all stem from a man aged 50-60 years with active or convalescent COVID-19.

The chain has TRBV6-1 and TRBJ1-3; maybe TRBD1 (5 bases). Germline CDR1 MNHNS, CDR2 SASEGT. The CDR3 sequence is 15 residues long. Trimming removed 2 bases at V and 0 bases at J, with 8 bases between. CDR3 sequence (DNA): TGTGCCAGCAGTGAACTTACAGGCTCTGGAAACACCATATATTTT. Encoded protein: CASSELTGSGNTIYF.

This chain uses TRBV5-4 with TRBJ2-5; 8 nucleotides align to TRBD2. Germline V gene data show CDR1 as SGHNT and CDR2 as YYREEE (reference sequence). The V and J ends lost 1 base and 4 bases, in that order; junction bases with no gene match: 6. The CDR3 has 15 residues. This CDR3 is CASSLNGGARETQYF. CDR3 nucleotide sequence: TGTGCCAGCAGCTTGAACGGGGGGGCAAGAGAGACCCAGTACTTC.

This clone turned up a few times. The chain carries TRBV6-5 and TRBJ1-2, with 10 bases fitting TRBD1. Germline V gene lookup returns CDR1 MNHEY and CDR2 SVGAGI. Germline trimming cut 2 bases from V and 7 bases from J; bases unmatched to any gene: 7. The CDR3 totals 15 residues. CDR3 residues: CASSYPSGQGIGYTF. The CDR3 DNA sequence: TGTGCCAGCAGTTACCCCTCGGGACAGGGGATTGGCTACACCTTC.

This rearrangement joins TRBV7-2 to TRBJ2-7; 9 bases agree with TRBD1. From germline, CDR1 is SGHTA and CDR2 FQGNSA. Unmatched junction bases numbered 1, after V lost 1 base and J lost 0 bases. The CDR3 sequence is 15 residues long. DNA of the CDR3: TGTGCCAGCAGCTTAGAGGGACAGGGCTCCTACGAGCAGTACTTC. Its translation: CASSLEGQGSYEQYF.

J is TRBJ2-1 and V is TRBV5-1; 9 bases fit TRBD2. The junction had 9 bases not matched to a gene; V was cut back by 4 bases and J by 7 bases. Germline CDR1 reads SGHRS; CDR2 reads YFSETQ. The CDR3 is 15 residues long. The CDR3 loop reads CASSGPAGGPNEQFF. Here the CDR3 DNA reads TGCGCCAGCAGCGGGCCAGCGGGGGGCCCTAATGAGCAGTTCTTC.

This clone showed up just a few times. This chain uses TRBV30 with TRBJ1-4, with 7 bases aligning to TRBD1. This CDR3 is 14 amino acids long. Germline V CDR1 and CDR2: GTSNPN, SVGIG (reference sequence). V lost 2 bases and J lost 8; bases outside the gene matches: 8. CDR3 sequence reads: CAWSFWGQLEKLFF. The CDR3 bases are TGTGCCTGGAGTTTCTGGGGACAGTTGGAAAAACTGTTTTTT.

The count of this clone is one. The chain joins TRBV10-2 to TRBJ1-3; D remains ambiguous. Germline V gives CDR1 WSHSY, CDR2 SAAADI. Trimming cost V 3 bases and J 7 bases, with 10 bases left between them. The CDR3 is 13 amino acids. The CDR3: CASSEMSSNTIYF. The CDR3 DNA reads TGCGCCAGCAGTGAAATGTCGTCGAACACCATATATTTT.

This chain connects TRBV18 to TRBJ2-1, with a weak D call TRBD2 (6 bases). CDR3 length: 15 residues. V was shortened by 0 bases and J by 4 bases, with 10 bases between the two germline ends. In germline, CDR1 is KGHSH, CDR2 LQKENI. The CDR3: CASSPPGLLYNEQFF. Written as DNA, the CDR3 is TGTGCCAGCTCACCACCGGGACTCCTGTACAATGAGCAGTTCTTC.

V is TRBV5-4 and J is TRBJ2-7, with 11 bases fitting TRBD1. There are 14 residues in the CDR3. V shed 9 bases and J 2 bases; nucleotides not matched to a gene: 7. Per the germline V gene, CDR1 is SGHNT and CDR2 is YYREEE (reference sequence). CDR3 sequence: CATWDRGEAYEQYF. The CDR3 DNA follows: TGTGCCACCTGGGACAGGGGGGAGGCCTACGAGCAGTACTTC.

This chain uses TRBV5-6 with TRBJ2-1; the D is unclear. Germline V gene sequence: CDR1 SGHDT, CDR2 YYEEEE. This CDR3 spans 15 amino acids. V was clipped by 0 bases and J by 6 bases, with 13 bases between them. CDR3 DNA sequence: TGTGCCAGCAGCTTGGAGGTACAGATTCTCAATGAGCAGTTCTTC. Protein sequence: CASSLEVQILNEQFF.

The rearrangement joins TRBV28 to TRBJ1-4; 8 nucleotides agree with TRBD1. This CDR3 is built from 16 residues. V lost 6 bases, J lost 3 bases, and 9 bases stayed unmatched. Germline assignment: CDR1 MDHEN and CDR2 SYDVKM. DNA of the CDR3: TGTGCCAGCAGCACAGGGGGGGGCCGGTCTAATGAAAAACTGTTTTTT. It encodes CASSTGGGRSNEKLFF.

The chain uses TRBV12-3 or TRBV12-4 and TRBJ1-2; D is uncertain. The CDR3 sequence is 12 residues long. Trimming took off 8 bases at V and 4 bases at J, with 11 bases between the two ends. The CDR3 protein is CASVDPGYGYTF. The CDR3 region has the DNA TGTGCCAGCGTCGACCCAGGCTATGGCTACACCTTC.

The chain employs TRBV6-6 and TRBJ1-1; no firm D call. Per germline, CDR1 MNHNY and CDR2 SVGAGI (reference sequence). The length of the CDR3 is 12 residues. The V end lost 0 bases, the J end lost 5 bases, and 4 bases lay between the germline ends. The CDR3 DNA sequence: TGTGCCAGCAGTTACTCCCAGACTGAAGCTTTCTTT. Protein product: CASSYSQTEAFF.

The chain uses TRBV18 and TRBJ2-5; TRBD2 matches 8 bases. V lost 4 bases, J lost 4 bases, and 5 bases stayed unmatched. The CDR3 extends over 14 amino acids. Looked up from germline, CDR1 is KGHSH and CDR2 is LQKENI. CDR3 nucleotide sequence: TGTGCCAGCTCACGGAGCGGGGGAGGAGAGACCCAGTACTTC. Translated: CASSRSGGGETQYF.

The chain recombines TRBV29-1 with TRBJ2-1, with 7 nucleotides matching TRBD1. The CDR3 sequence is 12 residues long. Germline V gene lookup returns CDR1 SQVTM and CDR2 ANQGSEA. V dropped 7 bases and J dropped 3; count of bases not matched to a gene: 3. The CDR3 loop is CSAGTDYNEQFF. The CDR3 nucleotides read TGCAGCGCCGGGACAGACTACAATGAGCAGTTCTTC.

This sequence joins TRBV5-1 and TRBJ1-1, with D perhaps matching TRBD1 (6 bases). The V gene's germline CDR1 is SGHRS and CDR2 YFSETQ. The germline V and J ends were trimmed by 0 bases and 3 bases, with 15 bases remaining between them. This CDR3 is built from 16 residues. CDR3 DNA: TGCGCCAGCAGCTTGGGAAGGGGGGGCGCGGACACTGAAGCTTTCTTT. Translating gives CASSLGRGGADTEAFF. The variable domain in full, with the rest retrieved from reference TRBV5-1 and TRBJ1-1, is KAGVTQTPRYLIKTRGQQVTLSCSPISGHRSVSWYQQTPGQGLQFLFEYFSETQRNKGNFPGRFSGRQFSNSRSEMNVSTLELGDSALYLCASSLGRGGADTEAFFGQGTRLTVV.

The genes are TRBV7-9 and TRBJ2-1, with 9 bases fitting TRBD2. This CDR3 comprises 15 residues. Per the germline V gene, CDR1 is SEHNR and CDR2 is FQNEAQ (reference sequence). V gave up 1 base and J gave up 6 bases; unmatched junction bases: 4. CDR3 amino acids: CASSLGAGGLNEQFF. Here the CDR3 DNA reads TGTGCCAGCAGCTTAGGTGCGGGGGGGCTCAATGAGCAGTTCTTC.

The V call is TRBV11-3, the J call TRBJ1-6, with 9 bases fitting TRBD1. This CDR3 comprises 15 residues. V trimming: 5 bases; J trimming: 10 bases; junction bases outside the gene matches: 9. Germline CDR1 SGHNT, CDR2 YENEEA. CDR3 coding DNA: TGTGCCAGCAGCGACGGGACAGGGCGGTACTCACCCCTCCACTTT. It translates to CASSDGTGRYSPLHF.

This chain uses TRBV6-6 with TRBJ2-1; 8 bases are shared with TRBD2. After removal of 5 bases from V and 5 bases from J, the junction contained 14 bases not matched to a gene. The CDR3 consists of 17 residues. CDR1 MNHNY and CDR2 SVGAGI come from the germline V gene (reference sequence). The CDR3 sequence: CASSLPPGGLLDNEQFF. In nucleotides, the CDR3 is TGTGCCAGCAGTCTTCCTCCGGGGGGGCTGTTGGACAATGAGCAGTTCTTC.

The V gene is TRBV27, the J gene TRBJ1-2, with unresolved D. This CDR3 comprises 9 residues. Germline V gene sequence: CDR1 MNHEY, CDR2 SMNVEV (reference sequence). The germline V and J ends were trimmed by 10 bases and 8 bases, with 8 bases remaining between them. This CDR3 reads CATSGGYTF. The CDR3 coding sequence is TGTGCCACCTCCGGGGGCTACACCTTC.

V usage is TRBV19 and J usage is TRBJ2-4, with 9 bases aligning to TRBD1. The germline V gene has CDR1 LNHDA and CDR2 SQIVND (reference sequence). The ends lost 1 base at V and 7 bases at J; junction bases unmatched: 5. The CDR3 runs 15 residues. The CDR3 sequence: CASSIARDRENIQYF. The CDR3 DNA follows: TGTGCCAGTAGTATAGCTAGGGACAGGGAGAACATTCAGTACTTC.

The gene calls are TRBV7-9 and TRBJ1-1; 9 bases are a match to TRBD1. The CDR3 runs 16 residues. Germline values: CDR1 SEHNR, CDR2 FQNEAQ (reference sequence). With 4 bases clipped from V and 3 bases from J, the junction kept 9 bases outside the gene matches. The DNA of the CDR3 is TGTGCCAGCAGCTATCCCCCGGGACAGGGTGACACTGAAGCTTTCTTT. Protein sequence: CASSYPPGQGDTEAFF.

The CDR3 is CASSESGRQPQHF. The CDR3 nucleotides read TGTGCCAGCAGTGAATCGGGGAGGCAGCCCCAGCATTTT. V and J are TRBV2 and TRBJ1-5; D remains unclear. The germline V gene encodes CDR1 SNHLY and CDR2 FYNNEI. The germline V and J ends were trimmed by 2 bases and 7 bases, with 9 bases remaining between them. The CDR3 totals 13 residues.

The V and J genes are TRBV4-2 and TRBJ2-7, with TRBD2 identical over 8 bases. The trim removed 1 base at V and 2 bases at J, leaving 4 bases unmatched. The CDR3 extends over 15 amino acids. In germline, CDR1 is LGHNA, CDR2 YNFKEQ. The DNA of the CDR3 is TGTGCCAGCAGCCAAGTTGCTAGCGGGCCCTACGAGCAGTACTTC. It codes for CASSQVASGPYEQYF.

This rearrangement joins TRBV28 to TRBJ2-7; 9 nucleotides agree with TRBD1. The V gene end was trimmed by 2 bases and the J gene end by 6 bases; junction bases not matched to a gene: 8. Germline CDR1 MDHEN, CDR2 SYDVKM. The CDR3 extends over 15 amino acids. CDR3 sequence: CASSLGWDREAEQYF. The CDR3 bases are TGTGCCAGCAGTTTAGGATGGGACAGGGAGGCCGAGCAGTACTTC.

This chain connects TRBV5-1 to TRBJ1-2; D is ambiguous. Germline V gene data show CDR1 as SGHRS and CDR2 as YFSETQ. This CDR3 contains 13 residues. The ends were cut back, 0 bases at V and 2 bases at J, with 5 bases in the middle. The CDR3 is CASSLAENYGYTF. CDR3 bases: TGCGCCAGCAGCTTGGCCGAGAACTATGGCTACACCTTC. The full variable domain, completed using reference TRBV5-1 and TRBJ1-2, is KAGVTQTPRYLIKTRGQQVTLSCSPISGHRSVSWYQQTPGQGLQFLFEYFSETQRNKGNFPGRFSGRQFSNSRSEMNVSTLELGDSALYLCASSLAENYGYTFGSGTRLTVV.